This T cell receptor (beta chain) comes out of a study of OX40 agonist ivuxolimab in advanced cancers. Study overall: Patients received ivuxolimab, an agonistic anti-OX40 (CD134) antibody. At approximately 83% male, the cohort had a mean age of around 56 years, ranging from about 20 to 80. Two patients with cutaneous melanoma and one with hepatocellular carcinoma, three in total, showed partial responses.

This CDR3 has 12 amino acids. CDR1 and CDR2 (germline): SGHKS, YYEKEE (reference sequence). Germline trimming cut 4 bases from V and 6 bases from J; bases unmatched to any gene: 3. Sequenced by immunoSEQ multiplex PCR; TCRdb stores in-frame clones only, minus some. The table has about 66,000 clones, 75% to 90% seen once. The gene calls are TRBV5-5 and TRBJ1-2; 7 positions match TRBD1. Source: CD4+ or CD8+ T cells sorted from blood, taken in a trial of the OX40 agonist ivuxolimab. The sequence derives from an adult with an advanced solid tumor such as melanoma, head and neck, liver or kidney cancer. The CDR3 loop is CASSITGDGYTF. In DNA form, the CDR3 reads TGTGCCAGCAGCATAACAGGGGATGGCTACACCTTC.